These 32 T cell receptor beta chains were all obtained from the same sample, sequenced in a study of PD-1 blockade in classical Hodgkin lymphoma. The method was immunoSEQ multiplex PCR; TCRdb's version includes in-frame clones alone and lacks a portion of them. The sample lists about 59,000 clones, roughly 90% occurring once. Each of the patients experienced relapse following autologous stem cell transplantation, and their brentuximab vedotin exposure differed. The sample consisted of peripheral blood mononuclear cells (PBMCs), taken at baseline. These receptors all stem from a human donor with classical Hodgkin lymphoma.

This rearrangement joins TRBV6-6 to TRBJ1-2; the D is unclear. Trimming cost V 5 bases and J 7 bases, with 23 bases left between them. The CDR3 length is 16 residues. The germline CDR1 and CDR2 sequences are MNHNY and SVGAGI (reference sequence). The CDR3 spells CASSTTRDNLGPGYTF. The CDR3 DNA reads TGTGCCAGCAGTACTACCCGAGACAATCTAGGTCCTGGCTACACCTTC.

The CDR3 sequence: CASSPAPAGGASTDTQYF. Written as DNA, the CDR3 is TGTGCCAGCAGCCCCGCGCCAGCGGGTGGGGCCAGCACAGATACGCAGTATTTT. The V gene is TRBV9, the J gene TRBJ2-3; a possible D gene is TRBD2 (6 bases). The CDR3 extends over 18 amino acids. With 4 bases removed from V and 0 bases from J, the gap between germline ends came to 21 bases. Germline V gene lookup returns CDR1 SGDLS and CDR2 YYNGEE.

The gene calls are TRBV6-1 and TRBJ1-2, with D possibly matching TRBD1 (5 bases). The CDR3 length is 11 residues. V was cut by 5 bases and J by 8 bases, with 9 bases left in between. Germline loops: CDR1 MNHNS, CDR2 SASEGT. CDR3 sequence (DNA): TGTGCCAGCAGTCAGGGCGAAGGCTACACCTTC. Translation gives CASSQGEGYTF.

CDR3 loop: CASSLPLAGVGTQYF. The CDR3 bases are TGTGCCAGCAGTTTGCCGCTAGCGGGAGTCGGTACGCAGTATTTT. The chain has TRBV28 and TRBJ2-3; 10 bases align to TRBD2. Losses at the gene ends were 3 bases for V and 8 bases for J; bases not matched to a gene: 8. The CDR3 runs to 15 residues. Germline V lookup: CDR1 MDHEN, CDR2 SYDVKM.

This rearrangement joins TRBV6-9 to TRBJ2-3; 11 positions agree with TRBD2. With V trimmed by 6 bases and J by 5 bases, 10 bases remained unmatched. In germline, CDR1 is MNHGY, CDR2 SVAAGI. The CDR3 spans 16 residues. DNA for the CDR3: TGTGCCAGCAGCCGATTACTAGCGGGAGTCAGAGATACGCAGTATTTT. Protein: CASSRLLAGVRDTQYF.

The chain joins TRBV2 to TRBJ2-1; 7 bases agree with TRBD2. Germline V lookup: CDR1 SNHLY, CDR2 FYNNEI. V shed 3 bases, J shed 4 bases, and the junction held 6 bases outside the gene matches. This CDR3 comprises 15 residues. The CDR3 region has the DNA TGTGCCAGCAGTGAGGGGGGGACCCCTTACAATGAGCAGTTCTTC. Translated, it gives CASSEGGTPYNEQFF.

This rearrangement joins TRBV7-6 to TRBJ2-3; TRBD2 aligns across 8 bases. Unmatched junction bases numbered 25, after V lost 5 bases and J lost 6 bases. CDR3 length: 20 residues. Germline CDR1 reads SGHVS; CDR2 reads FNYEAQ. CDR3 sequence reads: CASSPDLWGTRVDVVDTQYF. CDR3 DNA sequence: TGTGCCAGCAGCCCAGACCTTTGGGGGACTAGGGTCGATGTTGTGGATACGCAGTATTTT.

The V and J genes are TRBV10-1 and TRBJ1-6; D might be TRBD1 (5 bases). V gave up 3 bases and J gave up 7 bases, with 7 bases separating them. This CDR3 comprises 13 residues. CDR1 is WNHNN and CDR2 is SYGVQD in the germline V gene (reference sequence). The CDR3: CASSEGVNSPLHF. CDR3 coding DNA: TGCGCCAGCAGTGAAGGGGTCAATTCACCCCTCCACTTT.

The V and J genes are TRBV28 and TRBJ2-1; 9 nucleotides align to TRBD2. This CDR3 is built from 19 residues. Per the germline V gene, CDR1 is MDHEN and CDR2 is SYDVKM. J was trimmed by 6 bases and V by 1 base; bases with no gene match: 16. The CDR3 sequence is CASSLFLAGSFGEGNEQFF. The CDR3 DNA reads TGTGCCAGCAGTTTATTCCTAGCGGGATCCTTCGGAGAGGGCAATGAGCAGTTCTTC.

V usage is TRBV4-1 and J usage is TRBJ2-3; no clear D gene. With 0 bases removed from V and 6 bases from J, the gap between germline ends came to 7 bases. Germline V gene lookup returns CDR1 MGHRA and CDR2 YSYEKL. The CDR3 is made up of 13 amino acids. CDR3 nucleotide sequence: TGCGCCAGCAGCCAAGATTCCGAGGATACGCAGTATTTT. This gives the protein CASSQDSEDTQYF.

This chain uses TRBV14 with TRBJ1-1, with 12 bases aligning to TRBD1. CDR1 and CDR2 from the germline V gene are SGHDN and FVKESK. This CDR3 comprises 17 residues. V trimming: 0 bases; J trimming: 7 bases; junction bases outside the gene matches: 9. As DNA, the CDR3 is TGTGCCAGCAGCCAAGATGGGACAGGGGGCCCAATCGGTGAAGCTTTCTTT. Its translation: CASSQDGTGGPIGEAFF. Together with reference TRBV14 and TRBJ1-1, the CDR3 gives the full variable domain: EAGVTQFPSHSVIEKGQTVTLRCDPISGHDNLYWYRRVMGKEIKFLLHFVKESKQDESGMPNNRFLAERTGGTYSTLKVQPAELEDSGVYFCASSQDGTGGPIGEAFFGQGTRLTVV.

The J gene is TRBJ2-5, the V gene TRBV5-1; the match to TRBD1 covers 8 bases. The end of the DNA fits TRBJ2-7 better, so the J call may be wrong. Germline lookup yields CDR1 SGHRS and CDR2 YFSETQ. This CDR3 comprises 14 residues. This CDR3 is CASRITGGSYEQYF. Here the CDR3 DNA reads TGCGCCAGCAGGATTACAGGGGGCTCCTACGAGCAGTACTTC.

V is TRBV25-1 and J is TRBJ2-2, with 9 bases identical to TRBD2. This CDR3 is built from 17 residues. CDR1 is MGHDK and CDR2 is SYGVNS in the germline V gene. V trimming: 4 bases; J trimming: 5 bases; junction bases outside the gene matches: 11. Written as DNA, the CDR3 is TGTGCCAGCAGTGCAGACCTTTTAGCGGGAGAGACCGGGGAGCTGTTTTTT. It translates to CASSADLLAGETGELFF.

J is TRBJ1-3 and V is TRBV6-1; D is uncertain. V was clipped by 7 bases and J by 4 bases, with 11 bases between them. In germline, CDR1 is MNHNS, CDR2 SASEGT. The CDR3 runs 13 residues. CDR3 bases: TGTGCCAGCATGTCAGCCGTCGGAAACACCATATATTTT. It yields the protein CASMSAVGNTIYF.

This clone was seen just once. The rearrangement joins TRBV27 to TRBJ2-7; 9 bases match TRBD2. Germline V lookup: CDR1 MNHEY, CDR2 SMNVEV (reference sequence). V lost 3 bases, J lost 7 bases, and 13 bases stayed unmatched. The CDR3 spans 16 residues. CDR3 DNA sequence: TGTGCCAGCAGTTTGGTGGTCCCTAGCGGGGTTCTGGAGCAGTACTTC. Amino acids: CASSLVVPSGVLEQYF.

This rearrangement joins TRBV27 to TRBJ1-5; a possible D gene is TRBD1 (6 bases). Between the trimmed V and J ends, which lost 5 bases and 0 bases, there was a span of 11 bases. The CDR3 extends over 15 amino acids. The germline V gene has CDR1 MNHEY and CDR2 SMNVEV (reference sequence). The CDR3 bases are TGTGCCAGCAGTCCGGGACAATATAGCAATCAGCCCCAGCATTTT. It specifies CASSPGQYSNQPQHF.

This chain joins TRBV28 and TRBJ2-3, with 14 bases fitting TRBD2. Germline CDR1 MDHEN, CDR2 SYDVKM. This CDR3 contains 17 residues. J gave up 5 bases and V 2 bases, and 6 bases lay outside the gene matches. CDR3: CASSLASGLAGGDTQYF. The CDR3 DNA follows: TGTGCCAGCAGTTTAGCTAGCGGACTAGCGGGAGGAGATACGCAGTATTTT.

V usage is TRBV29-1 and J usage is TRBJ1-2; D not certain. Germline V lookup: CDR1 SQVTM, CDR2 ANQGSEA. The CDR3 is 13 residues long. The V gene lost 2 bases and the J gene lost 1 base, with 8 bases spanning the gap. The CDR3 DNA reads TGCAGCGTTGAACCGGCAGATAACTATGGCTACACCTTC. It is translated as CSVEPADNYGYTF.

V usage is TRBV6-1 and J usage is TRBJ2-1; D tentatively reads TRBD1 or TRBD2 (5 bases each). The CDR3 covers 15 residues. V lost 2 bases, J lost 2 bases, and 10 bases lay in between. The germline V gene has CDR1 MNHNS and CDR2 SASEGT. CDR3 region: CASSESWGPYNEQFF. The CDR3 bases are TGTGCCAGCAGTGAAAGTTGGGGACCCTACAATGAGCAGTTCTTC.

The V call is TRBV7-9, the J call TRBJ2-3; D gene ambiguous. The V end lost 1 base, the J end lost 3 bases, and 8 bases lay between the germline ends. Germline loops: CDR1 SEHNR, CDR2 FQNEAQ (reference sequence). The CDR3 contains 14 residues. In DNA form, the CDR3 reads TGTGCCAGCAGCTTAGAATCGGCGACAGATACGCAGTATTTT. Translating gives CASSLESATDTQYF.

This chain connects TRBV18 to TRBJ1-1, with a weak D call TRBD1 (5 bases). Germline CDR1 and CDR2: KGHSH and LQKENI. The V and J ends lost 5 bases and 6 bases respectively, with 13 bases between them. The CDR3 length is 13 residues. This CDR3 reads CASSVRRGAEAFF. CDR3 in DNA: TGTGCCAGCTCAGTACGACGGGGGGCTGAAGCTTTCTTT.

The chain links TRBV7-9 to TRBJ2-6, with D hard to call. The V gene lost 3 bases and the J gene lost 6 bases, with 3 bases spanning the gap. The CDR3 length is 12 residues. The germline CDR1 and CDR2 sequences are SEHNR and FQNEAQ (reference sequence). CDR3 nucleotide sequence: TGTGCCAGCAGCTTTGCGGCCAACGTCCTGACTTTC. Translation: CASSFAANVLTF.

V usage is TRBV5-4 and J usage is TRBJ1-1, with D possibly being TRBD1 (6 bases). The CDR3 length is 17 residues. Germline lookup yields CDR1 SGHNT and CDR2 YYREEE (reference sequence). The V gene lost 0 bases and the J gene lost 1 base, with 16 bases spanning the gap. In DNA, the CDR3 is TGTGCCAGCAGCTTGGACCTGTACGGACAGAGGAACACTGAAGCTTTCTTT. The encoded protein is CASSLDLYGQRNTEAFF.

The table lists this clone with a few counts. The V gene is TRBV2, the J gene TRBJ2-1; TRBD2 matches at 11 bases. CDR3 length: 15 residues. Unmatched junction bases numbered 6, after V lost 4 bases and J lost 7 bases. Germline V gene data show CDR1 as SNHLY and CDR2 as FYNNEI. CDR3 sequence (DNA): TGTGCCAGCAGTGGAGAACTAGCGGGAGATAATGAGCAGTTCTTC. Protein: CASSGELAGDNEQFF.

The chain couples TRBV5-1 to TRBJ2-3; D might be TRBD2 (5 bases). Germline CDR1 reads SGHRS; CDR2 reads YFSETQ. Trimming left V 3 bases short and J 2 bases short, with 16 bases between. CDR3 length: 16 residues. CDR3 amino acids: CASSSPPGLYTDTQYF. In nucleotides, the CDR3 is TGCGCCAGCAGCTCTCCCCCCGGACTTTACACAGATACGCAGTATTTT.

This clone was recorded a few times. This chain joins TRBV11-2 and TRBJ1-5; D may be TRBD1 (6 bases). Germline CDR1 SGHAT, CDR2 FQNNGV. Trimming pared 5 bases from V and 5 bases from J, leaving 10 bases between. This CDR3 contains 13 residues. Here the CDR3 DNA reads TGTGCCAGCAGCACAGGGCTTGATCAGCCCCAGCATTTT. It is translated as CASSTGLDQPQHF.

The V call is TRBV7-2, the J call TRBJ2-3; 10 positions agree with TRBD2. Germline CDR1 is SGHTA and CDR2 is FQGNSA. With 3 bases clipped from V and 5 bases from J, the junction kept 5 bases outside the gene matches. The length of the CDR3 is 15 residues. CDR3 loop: CASSFTSGVGDTQYF. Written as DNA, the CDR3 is TGTGCCAGCAGCTTTACTAGCGGGGTGGGAGATACGCAGTATTTT. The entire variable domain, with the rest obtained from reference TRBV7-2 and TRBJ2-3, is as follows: GAGVSQSPSNKVTEKGKDVELRCDPISGHTALYWYRQSLGQGLEFLIYFQGNSAPDKSGLPSDRFSAERTGGSVSTLTIQRTQQEDSAVYLCASSFTSGVGDTQYFGPGTRLTVL.

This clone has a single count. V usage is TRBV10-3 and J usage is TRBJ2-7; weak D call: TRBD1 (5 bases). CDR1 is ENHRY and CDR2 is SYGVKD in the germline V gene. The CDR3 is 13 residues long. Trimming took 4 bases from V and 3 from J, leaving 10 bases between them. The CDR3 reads CAISGGSIYEQYF. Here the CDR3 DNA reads TGTGCCATCAGTGGGGGCAGTATCTACGAGCAGTACTTC.

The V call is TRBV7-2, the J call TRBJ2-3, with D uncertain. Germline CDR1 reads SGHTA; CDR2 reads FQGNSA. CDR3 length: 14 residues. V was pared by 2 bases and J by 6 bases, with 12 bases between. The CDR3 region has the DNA TGTGCCAGCAGCTTATTCCCCGGTCTGGATACGCAGTATTTT. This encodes CASSLFPGLDTQYF.

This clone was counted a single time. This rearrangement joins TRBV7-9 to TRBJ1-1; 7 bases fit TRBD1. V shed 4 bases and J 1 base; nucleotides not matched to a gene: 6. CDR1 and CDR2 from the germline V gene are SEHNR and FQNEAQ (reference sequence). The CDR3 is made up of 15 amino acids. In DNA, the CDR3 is TGTGCCAGCAGCTCTCCCGGGACAGCGAACACTGAAGCTTTCTTT. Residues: CASSSPGTANTEAFF.

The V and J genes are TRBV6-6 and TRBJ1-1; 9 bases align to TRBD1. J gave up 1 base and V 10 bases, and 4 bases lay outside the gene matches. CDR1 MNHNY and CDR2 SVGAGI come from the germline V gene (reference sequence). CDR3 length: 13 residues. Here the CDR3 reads CATRDRANTEAFF. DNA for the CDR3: TGTGCCACCAGGGACAGGGCGAACACTGAAGCTTTCTTT.

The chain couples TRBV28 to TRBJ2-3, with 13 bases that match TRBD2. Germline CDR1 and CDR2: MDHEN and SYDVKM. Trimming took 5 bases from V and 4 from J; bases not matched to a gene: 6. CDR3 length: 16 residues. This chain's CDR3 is CASSTRTSGSPDTQYF. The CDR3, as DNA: TGTGCCAGCAGTACCCGGACTAGCGGGAGTCCAGATACGCAGTATTTT.